Included here is one T cell receptor beta chain sequence, with context. The data are from a study of blood T cell repertoires in COVID-19. Study-level background: Researchers got acute and convalescent COVID-19 samples from the United States, Italy and Spain.

Authors' processing steps: For nucleated cells, counts were estimated from reference gene primer amplification. Clones were sequenced by immunoSEQ multiplex PCR, and TCRdb holds only the in-frame ones, with some missing. V and J calls and clone size are given by that table; D and trimming were obtained from the DNA. This sample has hundreds of thousands of clones, with 85% found just once. Clinical history reported by participants formed the basis on which cohorts were assigned. The sample comprised PBMCs or T cells enriched from blood (not recorded which). This TCR was recovered from a woman aged 30 to 39 who had been exposed to COVID-19.

The chain's CDR3 is CASNIQGSGNTIYF. The CDR3 DNA is TGTGCCAGCAATATACAGGGGTCGGGAAACACCATATATTTT. The V call is TRBV28, the J call TRBJ1-3; 7 positions match TRBD1. The CDR3 is 14 residues long. CDR1 and CDR2 (germline): MDHEN, SYDVKM. The J segment lost 4 bases and the V segment lost 7 bases, leaving 7 bases of the junction unmatched.